The entry below describes one T cell receptor (beta chain). This clone occurred a few times. Its antigen is not yet known. No quality values exist for individual bases; no much larger clone is one base distant. Trimming removed 7 bases from V and 9 bases from J; the gene matches leave 8 bases unexplained. In the germline V gene, CDR1 corresponds to SQVTM and CDR2 to ANQGSEA. Taken from cysteine to phenylalanine, the CDR3 has 11 residues. Only the CDR3 part of the read is kept: 33 bases, read in frame from the first base. These data are taken from a study of shared clonotypes between healthy human individuals (dated by TCRdb to 2018 to 2020). Study-wide context: The cohort comprised two women and a few men aged 18 to 49 years. Each donor's leukapheresis produced roughly between roughly 0.94 and 9.5 billion PBMCs. To increase sequencing depth and limit assay-specific biases, different laboratories used diverse techniques to prepare libraries and sequence TCR repertoires. Blood TCR repertoires of roughly five healthy adults were deeply sequenced to estimate repertoire size and the extent of clonotype sharing between individuals. For each donor, CD4 naive and CD4 memory were each run on three plates, CD8 naive on two plates, and CD8 memory on one plate. On the study overall, not on this receptor specifically: Naive subsets generally had larger estimated clonotype richness than memory subsets. Sampling was restricted to blood, and TCR repertoires in tissues likely differ from the TCR repertoires found in blood. Based on pairwise subsampling, the degree of clonotype sharing among donors was expected to be affected by sequencing depth. Even with the large sequencing depth, rarefaction of the sorted-subset datasets indicated that sequencing was incomplete. Clonotypes shared by all four sorted-subset donors showed higher generation probabilities than non-shared clonotypes. The small number of donors limited the genetic and exposure-history diversity represented. When a few donors were compared, the shared fraction of clonotypes was roughly 4.8% for naive CD4, around 3.6% for naive CD8, more than 2% for memory CD4, and 0.35% to 0.4% for memory CD8.

Healthy HIV-negative adults with no recently reported acute infections or vaccinations were included as donors. Every donor was a Caucasian adult living in Nashville, Tennessee, USA. Magnetic negative selection was used to enrich CD4+ T cells, after which naive cells were positively selected on CD45RA and the negative fraction became the memory subset. Blood was collected by leukapheresis, and PBMCs were isolated by Ficoll-Histopaque density gradient centrifugation and then cryopreserved in liquid nitrogen vapor phase. Analytical flow cytometry was used to check the purity and quantity of each magnetically sorted T cell population. Genomic DNA was isolated from every sorted fraction and measured by UV absorbance on a Nanodrop 2000c. Using the deep immunoSEQ assay, multiplex PCR amplified TCR CDR3 regions from genomic DNA. Extracted genomic DNA from each cell subset was spread evenly across all wells of several immunoSEQ 96-well plates, with each plate serving as a replicate. For sorted subsets, around 200 ng genomic DNA, equal to approximately 30,000 T cell genomes, was loaded into each replicate PCR. Purified libraries were measured with a Qubit 3.0 fluorometer, size-checked on a Bioanalyzer 2100, and measured again with the KAPA Library Quantification kit. A separate single-read 150-cycle Illumina NextSeq 550 flow cell was used to sequence each immunoSEQ 96-well plate. The paper's data handling went like this. Because the immunoSEQ output held only junctional sequences and lacked quality scores, the filtering could not match the filtering applied to full-length reads. To assign V/J genes and CDR3, sequences were annotated against IMGT germline references using PyIR, a Python wrapper for IgBLAST v1.9. Reads were filtered out if the reads had weak V/J assignments (E-value above 1e-6), no CDR3, stop codons, out-of-frame junctions, or ambiguous translated residues. V3J clonotypes were defined as sequences sharing the same inferred V gene, J gene, and CDR3 amino acid sequence. The percentage overlap between two repertoires was calculated by dividing the number of shared unique clonotypes by the size of the smaller repertoire. RTK rarefaction, the Chao1 estimator, and Recon v2.1 estimates of unobserved clonotypes were used to assess repertoire richness. OLGA was used to compute generation probabilities for all TCRbeta clonotypes that the gDNA method yielded from a handful of donors. What TCRdb holds here is the immuneACCESS table cut down to in-frame rearrangements. Part of the clones is not present; checked against another copy, under half of the missing clones reflect an unresolved V gene, and the others are unexplained. The V and J calls and the clone size are those of that table, but D and trimming were determined from the DNA. Counted in this sample were 2 million to 2.5 million clones; around 92% of them appeared once. Around 0.38% of the sample goes to the ten largest clones.

The material sequenced was naive CD4+ T cells from PBMCs. The cell subset or site label corresponds to: CD45RA+ positively selected. This sequence originates from a young man in good health. Some clones in this sample may be carry-over from other donors' samples. The chain was built from TRBV29-1 and TRBJ1-1, with 7 middle bases fitting TRBD1. The bases are TGCAGCGGATTGACAGGGACCAAAGCTTTCTTT. Its coded protein is CSGLTGTKAFF.